The T cell receptor (beta chain) under discussion was sequenced for a study of CD8 T cells in ankylosing spondylitis. Study-level results: Eight or nine highly homologous variants formed a TCR beta motif that appeared characteristic of ankylosing spondylitis blood.

The CDR3 contains 13 residues. V was clipped by 0 bases and J by 8 bases, with 8 bases between them. Looked up from germline, CDR1 is MNHNS and CDR2 is SASEGT. Molecular-barcoded quantitative 5'-RACE produced these TCR beta libraries. A single record per CDR3 protein comes from TCRdb applying MiXCR to the 5' RACE reads. The profile shows 400,000 or so distinct CDR3 sequences, roughly 25% of them singletons. To note about this clonotype: Its antigen remains unidentified.

J is TRBJ2-1 and V is TRBV6-1, with TRBD2 as a possible D gene (5 bases). Sequencing input: blood, either unsorted or a sorted T cell fraction (not recorded which). The TCR comes from a male donor with ankylosing spondylitis. The CDR3 bases are TGTGCCAGCAGTGAAGCGGGAGCAGATGAGCAGTTCTTC. It encodes CASSEAGADEQFF.